What follows are 9 T cell receptor beta chains derived from one specimen sequenced in a study of OX40 agonist ivuxolimab in advanced cancers. Profiling relied on immunoSEQ multiplex PCR, and the TCRdb table lists in-frame clones only, not all of them. Among just over 60,000 clones listed, 85% to 95% were seen once. This material consisted of CD4+ or CD8+ T cells sorted from blood, taken in a trial of the OX40 agonist ivuxolimab. The receptors shown here come from an adult with an advanced solid tumor such as melanoma, head and neck, liver or kidney cancer.

The rearrangement joins TRBV19 to TRBJ2-1, with no clear D. The CDR3 contains 13 residues. V gave up 3 bases and J gave up 0 bases, with 3 bases separating them. Germline-derived CDR1 and CDR2 are LNHDA and SQIVND (reference sequence). The CDR3 DNA follows: TGTGCCAGTAGTATTGGCTCCTACAATGAGCAGTTCTTC. Translated: CASSIGSYNEQFF.

The genes are TRBV28 and TRBJ2-7, with D possibly called TRBD1 or TRBD2 (5 bases each). The length of the CDR3 is 19 residues. Germline CDR1 and CDR2: MDHEN and SYDVKM. V lost 6 bases, J lost 1 base, and 28 bases lay in between. DNA for the CDR3: TGTGCCAGCAGACAAAGGGAGTGGGGCGGGTTTTTGGGGTCCTACGAGCAGTACTTC. This sequence encodes CASRQREWGGFLGSYEQYF.

This chain uses TRBV18 with TRBJ1-4, with 9 bases fitting TRBD1. Germline V CDR1 and CDR2: KGHSH, LQKENI. V lost 3 bases, J lost 0 bases, and 8 bases stayed unmatched. The CDR3 length is 18 residues. This CDR3 reads CASSPSWDRAATNEKLFF. The CDR3 bases are TGTGCCAGCTCACCCTCTTGGGACAGGGCCGCAACTAATGAAAAACTGTTTTTT. The full variable domain, rest sourced from reference TRBV18 and TRBJ1-4, is NAGVMQNPRHLVRRRGQEARLRCSPMKGHSHVYWYRQLPEEGLKFMVYLQKENIIDESGMPKERFSAEFPKEGPSILRIQQVVRGDSAAYFCASSPSWDRAATNEKLFFGSGTQLSVL.

The chain carries TRBV27 and TRBJ2-1; TRBD2 matches 10 bases. Germline V lookup: CDR1 MNHEY, CDR2 SMNVEV (reference sequence). The length of the CDR3 is 17 residues. The V and J ends lost 4 bases and 10 bases, in that order; junction bases with no gene match: 16. CDR3 nucleotides: TGTGCCAGCAGTTCTACCCAAGCGGGAGGGGGGGTTGGGGAGCAGTTCTTC. It is translated as CASSSTQAGGGVGEQFF.

The V and J genes are TRBV18 and TRBJ2-3; 12 bases are shared with TRBD2. Trimming removed 0 bases from V and 4 bases from J; junction bases left unmatched: 2. Germline assignment: CDR1 KGHSH and CDR2 LQKENI. CDR3 length: 16 amino acids. This CDR3 is CASSPPGLAGPDTQYF. In DNA form, the CDR3 reads TGTGCCAGCTCACCACCGGGACTAGCGGGCCCAGATACGCAGTATTTT. The whole variable domain, remainder taken from reference TRBV18 and TRBJ2-3, is NAGVMQNPRHLVRRRGQEARLRCSPMKGHSHVYWYRQLPEEGLKFMVYLQKENIIDESGMPKERFSAEFPKEGPSILRIQQVVRGDSAAYFCASSPPGLAGPDTQYFGPGTRLTVL.

This clone was observed once. The chain couples TRBV28 to TRBJ2-5; 11 bases align to TRBD1. Germline V gives CDR1 MDHEN, CDR2 SYDVKM. V dropped 5 bases and J dropped 2; count of bases not matched to a gene: 7. This CDR3 has 16 amino acids. The CDR3 DNA reads as TGTGCCAGCAGTCCCCGGGACAGGGGGATTCAAGAGACCCAGTACTTC. Translating gives CASSPRDRGIQETQYF.

This chain connects TRBV5-1 to TRBJ2-1; no definite D call. CDR1 and CDR2 (germline): SGHRS, YFSETQ. Trimming removed 8 bases at V and 7 bases at J, with 10 bases between. CDR3 size: 11 residues. The CDR3 nucleotides are TGCGCCAGGACGAGAGAGAATGAGCAGTTCTTC. Translating gives CARTRENEQFF.

In this sample, this clone turned up once. CDR3 protein: CASSCSGTGGTYEQYF. The CDR3 coding sequence is TGTGCCAGCAGCTGTTCCGGGACAGGGGGTACCTACGAGCAGTACTTC. The gene calls are TRBV21-1 and TRBJ2-7; TRBD1, the table's D call, lacks a check against the DNA. TRBV21-1 is described as a pseudogene. This CDR3 has 16 residues.

The rearrangement uses TRBV7-2 and TRBJ1-5; tentatively, D is TRBD1 (5 bases). V gave up 5 bases and J gave up 6 bases, with 11 bases separating them. The CDR3 consists of 13 residues. Per germline, CDR1 SGHTA and CDR2 FQGNSA. The CDR3 DNA sequence: TGTGCCAGCAGCCCCCCTGGGGGTCAGCCCCAGCATTTT. Amino acids: CASSPPGGQPQHF.